This T cell receptor beta chain came from a study of blood T cell repertoires in COVID-19. About the research overall: The study drew acute and convalescent COVID-19 samples from the United States, Italy and Spain. The cDNA or gDNA used as material had been derived from T cells, B-cell-depleted T cells, or PBMCs.

The CDR3 loop spans 15 amino acids. V lost 1 base to trimming and J lost 4 bases; unmatched junction nucleotides: 2. The germline V gene encodes CDR1 SGHDN and CDR2 FVKESK. The authors' processing: Estimates of nucleated cell counts were drawn from the amplification of reference gene primers. Profiling relied on immunoSEQ multiplex PCR, and the TCRdb table lists in-frame clones only, not all of them. The V and J calls and clone size were taken over from that table, and D and trimming were inferred from the DNA. The repertoire includes about 180,000 clones, more than 85% of them detected once, and 0.45% to 0.65% sits in the top ten.

This chain uses TRBV14 with TRBJ2-5; 11 bases fit TRBD2. Sequencing input: peripheral blood. The sequence was collected from a man aged 50 to 60 with acute or convalescent COVID-19. The CDR3 loop is CASSQASGGRETQYF. The CDR3, as DNA: TGTGCCAGCAGCCAAGCTAGCGGGGGGAGAGAGACCCAGTACTTC.